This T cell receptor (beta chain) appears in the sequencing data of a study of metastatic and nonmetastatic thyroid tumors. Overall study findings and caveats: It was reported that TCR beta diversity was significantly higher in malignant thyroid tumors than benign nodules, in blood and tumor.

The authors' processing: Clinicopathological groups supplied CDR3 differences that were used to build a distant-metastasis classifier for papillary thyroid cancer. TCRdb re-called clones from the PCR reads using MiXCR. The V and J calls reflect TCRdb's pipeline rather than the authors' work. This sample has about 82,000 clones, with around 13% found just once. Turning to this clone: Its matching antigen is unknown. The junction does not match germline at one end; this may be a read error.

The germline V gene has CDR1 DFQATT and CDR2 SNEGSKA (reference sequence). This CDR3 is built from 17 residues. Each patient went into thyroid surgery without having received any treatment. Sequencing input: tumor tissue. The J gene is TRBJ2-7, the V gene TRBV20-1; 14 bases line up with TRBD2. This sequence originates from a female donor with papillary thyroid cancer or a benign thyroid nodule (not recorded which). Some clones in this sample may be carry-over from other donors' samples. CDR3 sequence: CSAKGLAGALISYEQYF. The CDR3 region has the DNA TGCAGTGCCAAGGGACTAGCGGGAGCCCTTATCTCCTACGAGCAATACTTC.